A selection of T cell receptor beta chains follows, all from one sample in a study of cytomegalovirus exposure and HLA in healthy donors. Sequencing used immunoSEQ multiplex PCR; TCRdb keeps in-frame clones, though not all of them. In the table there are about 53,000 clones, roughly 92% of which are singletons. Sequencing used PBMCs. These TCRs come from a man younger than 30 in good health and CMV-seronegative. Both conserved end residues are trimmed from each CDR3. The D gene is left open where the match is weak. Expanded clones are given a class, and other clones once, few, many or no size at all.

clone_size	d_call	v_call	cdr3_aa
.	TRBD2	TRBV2	AAKYLWLAGTRSYNEQF
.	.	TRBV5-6	ASSWSNEQF
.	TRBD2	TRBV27	ASSFGGRVDEQF
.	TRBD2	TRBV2	ASSESFLAGGRVETQY
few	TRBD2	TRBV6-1	ASQKDGGSGETQY
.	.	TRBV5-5	ASSLNLSGFEAF
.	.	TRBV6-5	ASRSTGMVDQPQH
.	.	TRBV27	ASSFSGQETQY
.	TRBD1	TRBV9	ASSAGQSSNQPQH
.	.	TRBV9	ASSSLASSYEQY
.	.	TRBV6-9	ASSYSSAVTQY
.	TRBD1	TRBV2	ASSDQGASYEQY
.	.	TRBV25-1	ASSGGYYGYT
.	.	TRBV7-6	ASSHSRLGGGYNEQF
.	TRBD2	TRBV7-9	ASQIPGLGTDTQY
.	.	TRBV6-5	ASSYLGIADTYEQY
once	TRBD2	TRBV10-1	ASSGTGGHEQY
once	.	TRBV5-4	ASSFGGPGAEKLF
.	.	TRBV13	ASSLGPGGLSYEQY
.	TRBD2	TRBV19	ASSTGTSAQETQY
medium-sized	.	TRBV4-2	ASSQDGPGEVHEQY
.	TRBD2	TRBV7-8	ASSLMGGRWETQY
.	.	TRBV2	ASSEQINYGYT
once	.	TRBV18	ASSPIGGEIEAF
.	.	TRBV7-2	ASSQRGAGYGYT
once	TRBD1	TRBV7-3	ASSLGTGLFRF
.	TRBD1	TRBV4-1	ASSLNAIPGQTYEQY
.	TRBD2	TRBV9	ASSPGLAGNEQF
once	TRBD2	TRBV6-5	ASSPGTSGSREQF
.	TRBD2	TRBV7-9	ASSPPFGRAGDNEQF
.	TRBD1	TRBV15	ATHPGGNYGYT
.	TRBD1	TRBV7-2	ASSFTGQGAYEQY
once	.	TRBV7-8	ASSASRGPTYEQF
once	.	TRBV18	ASSPGASAQETQY
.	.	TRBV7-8	ASSGGDWSGYT
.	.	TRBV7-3	ASSLTPPGSGEKLF
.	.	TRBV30	AWSVYGMTGGIGLASHEQY
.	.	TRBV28	ASRKQGKKYEQY
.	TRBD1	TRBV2	ASSELVGGAGGYT
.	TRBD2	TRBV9	ASSVVAGGPAEQF
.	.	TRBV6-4	ASSPRVDTGELF
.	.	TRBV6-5	ASGSGETQY
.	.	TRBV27	ASSFFSGTDTQY
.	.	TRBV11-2	ASSPDSSSYNEQF
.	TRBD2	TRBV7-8	ASSPWGGIAKNIQY
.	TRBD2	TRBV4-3	ASSLSTSGRGTDTQY
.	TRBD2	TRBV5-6	ASSSTSGRASAYEQY
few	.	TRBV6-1	ASSPSPGGTNEQF
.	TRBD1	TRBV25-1	ASSPWGTAEETQY
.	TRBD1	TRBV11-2	ASSSRLGQGARDTQY
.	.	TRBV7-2	ASSFRGVTDTQY
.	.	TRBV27	ASGSTWVGETQY
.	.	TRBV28	ASSLGDGYNQPQH
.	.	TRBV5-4	ASSFRKNYGYT
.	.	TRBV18	ASSPKRRVGTGNTEAF
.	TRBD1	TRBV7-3	ASSPPGQYTGELF
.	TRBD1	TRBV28	ASSSNFRDRGRGFGPQH
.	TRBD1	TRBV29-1	SVVSRQGEDEQF
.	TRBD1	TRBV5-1	ASSLEGQGYEQY